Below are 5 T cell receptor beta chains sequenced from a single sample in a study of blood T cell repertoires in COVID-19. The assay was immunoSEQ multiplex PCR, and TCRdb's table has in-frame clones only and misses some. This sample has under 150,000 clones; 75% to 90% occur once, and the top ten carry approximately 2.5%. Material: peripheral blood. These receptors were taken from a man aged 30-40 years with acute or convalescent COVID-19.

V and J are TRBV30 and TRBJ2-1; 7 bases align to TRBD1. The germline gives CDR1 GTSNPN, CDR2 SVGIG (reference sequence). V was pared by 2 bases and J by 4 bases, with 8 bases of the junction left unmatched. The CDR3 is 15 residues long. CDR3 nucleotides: TGTGCCTGGAGTAGGTCTGGGACAGCATACAATGAGCAGTTCTTC. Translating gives CAWSRSGTAYNEQFF.

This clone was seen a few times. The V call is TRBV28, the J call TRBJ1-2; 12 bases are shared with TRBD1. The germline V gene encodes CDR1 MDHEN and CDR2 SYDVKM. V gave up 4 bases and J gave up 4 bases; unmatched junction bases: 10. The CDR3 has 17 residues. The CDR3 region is CASSSPGQGAVGYGYTF. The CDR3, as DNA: TGTGCCAGCAGTTCTCCGGGACAGGGGGCGGTAGGCTATGGCTACACCTTC.

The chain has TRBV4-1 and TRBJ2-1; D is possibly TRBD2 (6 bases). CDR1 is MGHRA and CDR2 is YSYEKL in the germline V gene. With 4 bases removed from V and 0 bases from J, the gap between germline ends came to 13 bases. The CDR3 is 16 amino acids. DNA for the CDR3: TGCGCCAGCAGCCCCTATGGGCGGGACTCCTACAATGAGCAGTTCTTC. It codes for CASSPYGRDSYNEQFF.

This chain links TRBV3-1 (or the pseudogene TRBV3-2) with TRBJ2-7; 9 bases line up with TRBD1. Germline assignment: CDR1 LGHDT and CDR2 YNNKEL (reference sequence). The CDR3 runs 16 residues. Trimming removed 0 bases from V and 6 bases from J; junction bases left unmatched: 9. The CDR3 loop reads CASSQEGMTGGIEQYF. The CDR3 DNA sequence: TGTGCCAGCAGCCAAGAGGGGATGACAGGGGGGATCGAGCAGTACTTC.

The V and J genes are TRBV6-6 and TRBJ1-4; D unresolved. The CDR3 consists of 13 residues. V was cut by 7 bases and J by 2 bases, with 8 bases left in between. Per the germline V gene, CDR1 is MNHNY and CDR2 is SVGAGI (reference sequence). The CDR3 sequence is CASTEETNEKLFF. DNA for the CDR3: TGTGCCAGCACGGAGGAGACTAATGAAAAACTGTTTTTT.